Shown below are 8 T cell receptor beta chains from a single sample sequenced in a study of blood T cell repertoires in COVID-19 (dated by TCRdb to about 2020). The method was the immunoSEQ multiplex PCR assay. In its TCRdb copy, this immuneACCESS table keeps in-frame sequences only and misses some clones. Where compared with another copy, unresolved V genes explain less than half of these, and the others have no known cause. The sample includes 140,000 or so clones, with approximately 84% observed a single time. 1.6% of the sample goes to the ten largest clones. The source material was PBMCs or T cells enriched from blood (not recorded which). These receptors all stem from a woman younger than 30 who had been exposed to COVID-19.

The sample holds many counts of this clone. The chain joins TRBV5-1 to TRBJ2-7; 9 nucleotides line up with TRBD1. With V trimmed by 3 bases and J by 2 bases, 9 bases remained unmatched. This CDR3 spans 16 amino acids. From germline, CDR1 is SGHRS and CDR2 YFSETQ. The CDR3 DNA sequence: TGCGCCAGCAGCTCTTCGACAGGGGGTAAGACCTACGAGCAGTACTTC. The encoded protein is CASSSSTGGKTYEQYF. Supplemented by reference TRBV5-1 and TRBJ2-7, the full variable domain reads KAGVTQTPRYLIKTRGQQVTLSCSPISGHRSVSWYQQTPGQGLQFLFEYFSETQRNKGNFPGRFSGRQFSNSRSEMNVSTLELGDSALYLCASSSSTGGKTYEQYFGPGTRLTVT.

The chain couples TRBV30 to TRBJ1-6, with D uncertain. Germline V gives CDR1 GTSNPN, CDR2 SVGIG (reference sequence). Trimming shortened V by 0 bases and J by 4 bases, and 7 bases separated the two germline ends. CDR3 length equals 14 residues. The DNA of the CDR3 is TGTGCCTGGAGTGTTGGGGAGTATAATTCACCCCTCCACTTT. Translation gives CAWSVGEYNSPLHF.

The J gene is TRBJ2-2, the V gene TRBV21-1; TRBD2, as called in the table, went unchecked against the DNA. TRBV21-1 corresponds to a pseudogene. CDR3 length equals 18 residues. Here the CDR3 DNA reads TGTGCCAGCAGCTTTTGCCGGGCAAGGGAGCTGAACACCGGGGAGCTGTTTTTT. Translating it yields CASSFCRARELNTGELFF.

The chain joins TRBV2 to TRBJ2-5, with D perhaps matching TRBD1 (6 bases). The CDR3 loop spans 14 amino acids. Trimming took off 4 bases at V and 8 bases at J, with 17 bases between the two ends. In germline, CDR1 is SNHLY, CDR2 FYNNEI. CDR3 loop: CASSVLTYRDTQYF. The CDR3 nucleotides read TGTGCCAGCAGTGTCTTAACATACAGGGATACCCAGTACTTC.

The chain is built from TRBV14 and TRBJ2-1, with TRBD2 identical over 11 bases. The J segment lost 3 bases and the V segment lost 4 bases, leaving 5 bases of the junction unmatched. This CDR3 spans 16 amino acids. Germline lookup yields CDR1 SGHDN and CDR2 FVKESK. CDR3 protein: CASSLPGLAVYNEQFF. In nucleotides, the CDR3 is TGTGCCAGCAGCCTCCCGGGACTAGCGGTCTACAATGAGCAGTTCTTC.

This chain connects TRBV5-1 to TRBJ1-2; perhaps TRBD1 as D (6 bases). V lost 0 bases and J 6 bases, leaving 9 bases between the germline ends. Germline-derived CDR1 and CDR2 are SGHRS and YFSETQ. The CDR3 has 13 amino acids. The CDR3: CASSLAAGDGYTF. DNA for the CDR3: TGCGCCAGCAGCTTGGCGGCAGGGGATGGCTACACCTTC. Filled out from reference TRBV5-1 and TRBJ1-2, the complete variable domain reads KAGVTQTPRYLIKTRGQQVTLSCSPISGHRSVSWYQQTPGQGLQFLFEYFSETQRNKGNFPGRFSGRQFSNSRSEMNVSTLELGDSALYLCASSLAAGDGYTFGSGTRLTVV.

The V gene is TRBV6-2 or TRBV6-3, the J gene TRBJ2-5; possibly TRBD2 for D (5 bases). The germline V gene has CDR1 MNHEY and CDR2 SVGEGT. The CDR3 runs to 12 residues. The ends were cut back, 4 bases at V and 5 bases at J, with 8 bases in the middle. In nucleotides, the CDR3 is TGTGCCAGCAGTTTAAGGAGGGAGACCCAGTACTTC. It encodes CASSLRRETQYF.

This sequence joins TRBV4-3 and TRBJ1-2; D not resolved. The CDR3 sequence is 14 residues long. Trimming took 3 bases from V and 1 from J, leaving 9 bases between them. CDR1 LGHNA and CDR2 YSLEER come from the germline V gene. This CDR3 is CASSHSALNYGYTF. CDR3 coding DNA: TGCGCCAGCAGCCATTCCGCACTTAACTATGGCTACACCTTC.